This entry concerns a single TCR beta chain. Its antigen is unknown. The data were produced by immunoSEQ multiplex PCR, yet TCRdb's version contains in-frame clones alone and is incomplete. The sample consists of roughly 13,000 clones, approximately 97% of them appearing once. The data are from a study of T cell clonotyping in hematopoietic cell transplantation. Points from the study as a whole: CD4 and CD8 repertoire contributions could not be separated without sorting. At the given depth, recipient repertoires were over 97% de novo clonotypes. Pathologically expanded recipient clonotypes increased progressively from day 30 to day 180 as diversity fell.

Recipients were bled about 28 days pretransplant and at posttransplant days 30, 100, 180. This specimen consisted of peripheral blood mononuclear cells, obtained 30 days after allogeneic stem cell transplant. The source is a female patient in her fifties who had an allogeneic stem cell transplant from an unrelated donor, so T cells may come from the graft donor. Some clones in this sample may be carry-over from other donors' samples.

The DNA for the CDR3 is TGTGCCAGCGGGGGGGGGTCAGGCCGCGAGCAGTACTTC. It codes for CASGGGSGREQYF. This sequence joins TRBV6-5 and TRBJ2-7; the match to TRBD2 covers 7 bases. The germline V gene has CDR1 MNHEY and CDR2 SVGAGI. V lost 8 bases to trimming and J lost 6 bases; unmatched junction nucleotides: 10. The CDR3 is 13 residues long.